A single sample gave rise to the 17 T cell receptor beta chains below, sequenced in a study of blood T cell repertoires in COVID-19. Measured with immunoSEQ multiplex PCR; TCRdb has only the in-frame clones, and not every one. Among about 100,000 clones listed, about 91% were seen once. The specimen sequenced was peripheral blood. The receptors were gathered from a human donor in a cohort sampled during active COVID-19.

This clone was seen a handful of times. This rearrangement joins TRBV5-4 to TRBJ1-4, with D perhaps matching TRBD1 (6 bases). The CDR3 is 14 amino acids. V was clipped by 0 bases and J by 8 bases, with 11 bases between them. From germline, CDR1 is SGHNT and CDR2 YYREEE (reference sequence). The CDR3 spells CASSLAGVGEKLFF. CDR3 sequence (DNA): TGTGCCAGCAGCTTGGCAGGGGTCGGCGAAAAACTGTTTTTT.

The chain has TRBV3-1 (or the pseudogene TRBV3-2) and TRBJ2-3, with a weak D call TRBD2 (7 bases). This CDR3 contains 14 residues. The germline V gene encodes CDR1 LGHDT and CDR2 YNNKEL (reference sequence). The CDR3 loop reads CASSRGGSTDTQYF. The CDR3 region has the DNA TGTGCGTCGAGTAGGGGGGGGAGCACAGATACGCAGTATTTT.

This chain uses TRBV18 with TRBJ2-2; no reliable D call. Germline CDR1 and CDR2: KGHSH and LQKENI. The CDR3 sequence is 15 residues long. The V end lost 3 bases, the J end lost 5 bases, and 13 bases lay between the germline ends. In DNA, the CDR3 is TGTGCCAGCTCACCTGCAGGCCGTCGGACCGGGGAGCTGTTTTTT. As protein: CASSPAGRRTGELFF.

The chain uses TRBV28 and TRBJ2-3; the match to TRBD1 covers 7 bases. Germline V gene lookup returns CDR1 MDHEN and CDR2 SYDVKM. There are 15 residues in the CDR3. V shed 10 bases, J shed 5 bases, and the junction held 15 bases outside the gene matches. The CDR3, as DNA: TGTGCCACAGGGGGATATAGGGCCTTCCTAGATACGCAGTATTTT. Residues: CATGGYRAFLDTQYF.

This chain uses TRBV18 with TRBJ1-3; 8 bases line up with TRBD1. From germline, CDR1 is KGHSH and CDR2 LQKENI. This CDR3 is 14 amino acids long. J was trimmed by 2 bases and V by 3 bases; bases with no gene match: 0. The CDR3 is CASSPGQAGNTIYF. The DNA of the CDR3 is TGTGCCAGCTCACCGGGACAGGCTGGAAACACCATATATTTT.

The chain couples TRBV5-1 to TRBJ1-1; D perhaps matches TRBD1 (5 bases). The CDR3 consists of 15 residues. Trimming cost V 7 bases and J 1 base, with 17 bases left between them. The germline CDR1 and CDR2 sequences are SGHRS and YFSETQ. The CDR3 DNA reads TGCGCCAGCGGCGGGGCAGGGACGAGGAACACTGAAGCTTTCTTT. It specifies CASGGAGTRNTEAFF.

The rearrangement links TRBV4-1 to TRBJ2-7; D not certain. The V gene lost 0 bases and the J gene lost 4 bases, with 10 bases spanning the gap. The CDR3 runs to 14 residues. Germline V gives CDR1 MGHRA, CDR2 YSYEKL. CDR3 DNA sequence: TGCGCCAGCAGCCAAGATGTTAACAGATACGAGCAGTACTTC. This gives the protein CASSQDVNRYEQYF.

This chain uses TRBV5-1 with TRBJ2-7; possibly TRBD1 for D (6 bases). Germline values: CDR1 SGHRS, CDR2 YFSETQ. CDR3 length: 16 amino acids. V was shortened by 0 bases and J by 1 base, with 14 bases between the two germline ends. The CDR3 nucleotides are TGCGCCAGCAGCTTGGCCCCGACAGGAGCTTCCTACGAGCAGTACTTC. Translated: CASSLAPTGASYEQYF.

CDR3 coding DNA: TGTGCCAGCAGCGCGATAGCGCCAACCTACGAGCAGTACTTC. Its translation: CASSAIAPTYEQYF. V gene TRBV5-4 combines with J gene TRBJ2-7; possibly TRBD2 for D (5 bases). Germline CDR1 is SGHNT and CDR2 is YYREEE (reference sequence). Trimming pared 4 bases from V and 2 bases from J, leaving 13 bases between. CDR3 length: 14 residues. Using reference TRBV5-4 and TRBJ2-7 for the parts outside the CDR3, the full variable domain is ETGVTQSPTHLIKTRGQQVTLRCSSQSGHNTVSWYQQALGQGPQFIFQYYREEENGRGNFPPRFSGLQFPNYSSELNVNALELDDSALYLCASSAIAPTYEQYFGPGTRLTVT.

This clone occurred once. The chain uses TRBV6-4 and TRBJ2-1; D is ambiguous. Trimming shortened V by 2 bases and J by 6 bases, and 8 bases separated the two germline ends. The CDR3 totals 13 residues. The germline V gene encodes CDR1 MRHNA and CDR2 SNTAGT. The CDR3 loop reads CASSDPLSNEQFF. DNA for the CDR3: TGTGCCAGCAGTGACCCCCTAAGCAATGAGCAGTTCTTC.

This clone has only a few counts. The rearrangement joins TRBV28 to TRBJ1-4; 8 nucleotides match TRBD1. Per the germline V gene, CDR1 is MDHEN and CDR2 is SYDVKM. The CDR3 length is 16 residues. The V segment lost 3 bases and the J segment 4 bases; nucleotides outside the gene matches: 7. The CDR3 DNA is TGTGCCAGCAGTTTGGGGACAGGTTACATTAATGAAAAACTGTTTTTT. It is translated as CASSLGTGYINEKLFF.

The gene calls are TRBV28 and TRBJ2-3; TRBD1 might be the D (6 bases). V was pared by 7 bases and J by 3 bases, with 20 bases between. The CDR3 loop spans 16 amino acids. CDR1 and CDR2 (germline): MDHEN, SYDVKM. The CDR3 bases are TGTGCCAGCAACCTTCGAAGGACAGAACTTACAGATACGCAGTATTTT. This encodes CASNLRRTELTDTQYF. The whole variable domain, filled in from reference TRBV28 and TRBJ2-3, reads DVKVTQSSRYLVKRTGEKVFLECVQDMDHENMFWYRQDPGLGLRLIYFSYDVKMKEKGDIPEGYSVSREKKERFSLILESASTNQTSMYLCASNLRRTELTDTQYFGPGTRLTVL.

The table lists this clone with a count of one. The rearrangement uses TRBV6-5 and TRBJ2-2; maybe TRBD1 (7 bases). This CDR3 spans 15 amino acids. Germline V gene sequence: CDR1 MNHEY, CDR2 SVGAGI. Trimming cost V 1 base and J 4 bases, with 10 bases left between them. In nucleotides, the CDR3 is TGTGCCAGCAGTTACTACCAGGGGGGCACCGGGGAGCTGTTTTTT. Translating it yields CASSYYQGGTGELFF.

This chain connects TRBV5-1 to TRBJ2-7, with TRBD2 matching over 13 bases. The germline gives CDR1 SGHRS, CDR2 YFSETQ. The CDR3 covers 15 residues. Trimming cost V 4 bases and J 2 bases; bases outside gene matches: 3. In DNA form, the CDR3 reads TGCGCCAGCAGCCCAGGACTAGCGGGAGCCTACGAGCAGTACTTC. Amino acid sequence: CASSPGLAGAYEQYF.

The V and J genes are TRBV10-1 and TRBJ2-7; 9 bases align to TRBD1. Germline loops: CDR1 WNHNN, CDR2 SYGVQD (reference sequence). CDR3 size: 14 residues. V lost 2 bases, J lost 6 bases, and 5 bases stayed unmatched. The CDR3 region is CASSEGTGFIEQYF. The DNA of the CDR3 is TGCGCCAGCAGTGAGGGGACAGGGTTCATCGAGCAGTACTTC.

The CDR3 bases are TGTGCCAGTAGACCGGGACTTCTCTCCTACAATGAGCAGTTCTTC. It yields the protein CASRPGLLSYNEQFF. The genes are TRBV19 and TRBJ2-1; TRBD2 is a possible D gene (6 bases). Germline V gene lookup returns CDR1 LNHDA and CDR2 SQIVND (reference sequence). CDR3 length equals 15 residues. V was pared by 6 bases and J by 0 bases, with 12 bases between.

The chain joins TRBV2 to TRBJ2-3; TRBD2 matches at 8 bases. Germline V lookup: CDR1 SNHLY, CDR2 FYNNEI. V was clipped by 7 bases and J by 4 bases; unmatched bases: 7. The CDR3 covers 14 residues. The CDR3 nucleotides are TGTGCCAGCACAGCGGGAGAGCCCCCAGATACGCAGTATTTT. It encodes CASTAGEPPDTQYF.